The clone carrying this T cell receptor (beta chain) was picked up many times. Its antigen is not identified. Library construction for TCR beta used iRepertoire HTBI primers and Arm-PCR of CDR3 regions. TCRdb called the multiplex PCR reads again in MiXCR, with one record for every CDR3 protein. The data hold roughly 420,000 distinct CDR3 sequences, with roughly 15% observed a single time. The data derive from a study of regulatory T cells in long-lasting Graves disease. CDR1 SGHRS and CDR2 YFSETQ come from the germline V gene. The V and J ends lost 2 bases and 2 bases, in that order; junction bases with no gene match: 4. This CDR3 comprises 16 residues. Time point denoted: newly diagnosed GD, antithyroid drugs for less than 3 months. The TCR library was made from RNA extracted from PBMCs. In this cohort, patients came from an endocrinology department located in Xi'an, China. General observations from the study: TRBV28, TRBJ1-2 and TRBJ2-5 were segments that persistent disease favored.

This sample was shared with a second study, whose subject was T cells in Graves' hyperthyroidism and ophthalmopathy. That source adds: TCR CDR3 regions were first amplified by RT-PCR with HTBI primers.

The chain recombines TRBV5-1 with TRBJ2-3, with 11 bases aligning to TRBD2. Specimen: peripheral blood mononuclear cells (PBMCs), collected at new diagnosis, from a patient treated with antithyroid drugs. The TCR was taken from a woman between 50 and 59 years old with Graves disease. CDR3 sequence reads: CASSLPLAGVTDTQYF. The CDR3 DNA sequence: TGCGCCAGCAGCTTACCACTAGCGGGGGTCACAGATACGCAGTATTTT.